The 19 T cell receptor beta chains below all came from one sample that was sequenced in a study of blood T cells in healthy people across ages. A second PCR of roughly 7 to 11 cycles used a sample-barcoded 5' primer and a J-beta primer mix. TCRdb re-analysed the 5' RACE reads in MiXCR, keeping a single row per CDR3 protein. This table has 800,000 or so distinct CDR3 sequences, just under 25% appearing once. The same data also went into a second study, on T cells of mothers and their children.

Sequencing was done on a sample of blood. These receptors were taken from a boy under 18 in good health.

The chain recombines TRBV20-1 with TRBJ1-1; D may be TRBD1 (5 bases). V gave up 3 bases and J gave up 0 bases, with 17 bases separating them. Germline V gene sequence: CDR1 DFQATT, CDR2 SNEGSKA (reference sequence). The CDR3 length is 16 residues. CDR3 amino acids: CSASGTRAGVNTEAFF. The CDR3 DNA reads TGCAGTGCTAGTGGGACCCGGGCGGGGGTGAACACTGAAGCTTTCTTT.

The DNA for the CDR3 is TGTGCCAGCAGCTGGCAGGGACTAACAACTGAAGCTTTCTTT. Encoded protein: CASSWQGLTTEAFF. V usage is TRBV7-2 and J usage is TRBJ1-1, with D possibly matching TRBD1 (5 bases). Germline CDR1 is SGHTA and CDR2 is FQGNSA. The CDR3 loop spans 14 amino acids. V lost 4 bases and J 5 bases, leaving 14 bases between the germline ends.

The chain is built from TRBV20-1 and TRBJ2-5; 11 positions agree with TRBD2. The J call is in doubt because the DNA end fits TRBJ2-7 better. CDR1 is DFQATT and CDR2 is SNEGSKA in the germline V gene (reference sequence). This CDR3 is built from 14 residues. In nucleotides, the CDR3 is TGCAGTGCTATTAGCGGGGGGGTGCTCTACGAGCAGTACTTC. Translated, it gives CSAISGGVLYEQYF.

The gene calls are TRBV7-9 and TRBJ2-5; TRBD1 agrees at 7 bases. The DNA end is a closer match to TRBJ2-7, so the J assignment may be wrong. The CDR3 extends over 15 amino acids. The germline V gene encodes CDR1 SEHNR and CDR2 FQNEAQ (reference sequence). The CDR3 region is CASSLAQGERYEQYF. The CDR3 DNA reads TGTGCCAGCAGCTTAGCGCAGGGGGAGAGATACGAGCAGTACTTC.

This clonotype was counted only a few times. The V gene is TRBV2, the J gene TRBJ2-5; TRBD1 aligns across 9 bases. With 6 bases clipped from V and 5 bases from J, the junction kept 10 bases outside the gene matches. Germline values: CDR1 SNHLY, CDR2 FYNNEI. The CDR3 length is 15 residues. The CDR3 reads CASSPGTGSWETQYF. CDR3 nucleotide sequence: TGTGCCAGCAGCCCCGGGACAGGGTCTTGGGAGACCCAGTACTTC.

The rearrangement links TRBV15 to TRBJ2-5; unclear D gene. The CDR3 is 15 amino acids. V lost 0 bases and J lost 0, with 8 bases in between. Germline V CDR1 and CDR2: LNHNV, YYDKDF (reference sequence). DNA of the CDR3: TGTGCCACCAGCAGAGATCTGGCGGACCAAGAGACCCAGTACTTC. It translates to CATSRDLADQETQYF.

J is TRBJ1-1 and V is TRBV5-1; 10 bases line up with TRBD1. The junction had 5 bases not matched to a gene; V was cut back by 2 bases and J by 4 bases. The CDR3 has 15 residues. Germline V CDR1 and CDR2: SGHRS, YFSETQ. CDR3 sequence (DNA): TGCGCCAGCAGCTTACTATGGACAGGGGGCACTGAAGCTTTCTTT. This codes for CASSLLWTGGTEAFF.

This clonotype was counted between two and nine times. V usage is TRBV20-1 and J usage is TRBJ1-4; D remains unclear. The V gene's germline CDR1 is DFQATT and CDR2 SNEGSKA (reference sequence). The CDR3 runs 13 residues. V was cut by 1 base and J by 4 bases, with 7 bases left in between. The CDR3 sequence is CSARGNLNEKLFF. CDR3 bases: TGCAGTGCTAGAGGAAACCTTAATGAAAAACTGTTTTTT.

This clonotype has just a few counts. V gene TRBV7-2 combines with J gene TRBJ2-5; 8 nucleotides agree with TRBD2. V lost 3 bases to trimming and J lost 3 bases; unmatched junction nucleotides: 3. The CDR3 is 14 residues long. Looked up from germline, CDR1 is SGHTA and CDR2 is FQGNSA. CDR3 coding DNA: TGTGCCAGCAGCTTCTCAGCGGGGGAAGAGACCCAGTACTTC. Residues: CASSFSAGEETQYF.

The chain is built from TRBV29-1 and TRBJ2-5; D unclear. Gene TRBJ2-7 matches the end of the DNA better, so the J call may be wrong. This CDR3 region has 12 residues. Germline V gene sequence: CDR1 SQVTM, CDR2 ANQGSEA. CDR3 in DNA: TGCAGCGTTGGCCCCCAGCCCTACGAGCAGTACTTC. Its protein is CSVGPQPYEQYF.

This clonotype was observed a handful of times. V usage is TRBV14 and J usage is TRBJ2-1; D possibly corresponds to TRBD2 (6 bases). Germline V gene data show CDR1 as SGHDN and CDR2 as FVKESK. The CDR3 runs 16 residues. Trimming pared 4 bases from V and 9 bases from J, leaving 22 bases between. The CDR3 sequence is CASSPPVRGGRIEQFF. The CDR3 DNA follows: TGTGCCAGCAGCCCTCCCGTGCGGGGCGGCCGGATTGAGCAGTTCTTC. Looking up the rest from reference TRBV14 and TRBJ2-1 gives the full variable domain: EAGVTQFPSHSVIEKGQTVTLRCDPISGHDNLYWYRRVMGKEIKFLLHFVKESKQDESGMPNNRFLAERTGGTYSTLKVQPAELEDSGVYFCASSPPVRGGRIEQFFGPGTRLTVL.

The rearrangement uses TRBV2 and TRBJ1-1, with a tentative D call TRBD1 (6 bases). Trimming removed 5 bases from V and 10 bases from J, with 14 bases in between. This CDR3 is built from 12 residues. Looked up from germline, CDR1 is SNHLY and CDR2 is FYNNEI. This chain's CDR3 is CASSLLGARAFF. The CDR3 DNA sequence: TGTGCCAGCAGTTTATTGGGGGCGAGAGCTTTCTTT. The whole variable domain, filled in from reference TRBV2 and TRBJ1-1, reads EPEVTQTPSHQVTQMGQEVILRCVPISNHLYFYWYRQILGQKVEFLVSFYNNEISEKSEIFDDQFSVERPDGSNFTLKIRSTKLEDSAMYFCASSLLGARAFFGQGTRLTVV.

The chain links TRBV6-7 to TRBJ1-4; 7 nucleotides line up with TRBD1. TRBV6-7 is identified as an open reading frame with a role that is uncertain. The CDR3 totals 14 residues. The junction had 6 bases not matched to a gene; V was cut back by 5 bases and J by 6 bases. CDR3 DNA sequence: TGTGCCAGCAGTAGGGACAGAATGTATGAAAAACTGTTTTTT. Translating gives CASSRDRMYEKLFF.

The rearrangement joins TRBV20-1 to TRBJ2-7, with TRBD2 identical over 12 bases. The DNA end is more similar to TRBJ2-5, so the J call may be wrong. Germline CDR1 DFQATT, CDR2 SNEGSKA (reference sequence). The CDR3 is made up of 15 amino acids. CDR3 coding DNA: TGCAGTGCGACAACTAGCGGGAGGCTCCAAGAGACCCAGTACTTC. It translates to CSATTSGRLQETQYF.

The chain carries TRBV29-1 and TRBJ2-7; 9 bases match TRBD1. CDR3 length: 13 residues. CDR1 SQVTM and CDR2 ANQGSEA come from the germline V gene. V lost 6 bases and J lost 1; bases outside the gene matches: 4. The CDR3 sequence is CSVGTGTSYEQYF. The CDR3 DNA sequence: TGCAGCGTGGGGACAGGGACTTCCTACGAGCAGTACTTC.

This chain connects TRBV20-1 to TRBJ2-1; D not resolved. Germline values: CDR1 DFQATT, CDR2 SNEGSKA (reference sequence). The CDR3 is made up of 11 amino acids. V dropped 6 bases and J dropped 6 bases, with 9 bases sitting between them. The CDR3 sequence: CSALRPNEQFF. CDR3 coding DNA: TGCAGTGCCCTTAGGCCCAATGAGCAGTTCTTC.

This clonotype was found a few times. This sequence joins TRBV4-3 and TRBJ1-4; 7 bases are shared with TRBD1. V was pared by 0 bases and J by 4 bases, with 5 bases of the junction left unmatched. This CDR3 has 16 amino acids. Germline CDR1 and CDR2: LGHNA and YSLEER. In nucleotides, the CDR3 is TGCGCCAGCAGCCAAGAACCGGGACAGCGTAATGAAAAACTGTTTTTT. As protein: CASSQEPGQRNEKLFF.

V is TRBV7-9 and J is TRBJ1-6, with D possibly being TRBD1 (6 bases). V gave up 3 bases and J gave up 9 bases, with 15 bases separating them. Looked up from germline, CDR1 is SEHNR and CDR2 is FQNEAQ (reference sequence). The CDR3 is 15 residues long. CDR3 region: CASSFSGGARSPLHF. The CDR3 DNA reads as TGTGCCAGCAGCTTTAGTGGGGGGGCGCGTTCACCCCTCCACTTT. The full variable domain, its missing parts supplied by reference TRBV7-9 and TRBJ1-6, is DTGVSQNPRHKITKRGQNVTFRCDPISEHNRLYWYRQTLGQGPEFLTYFQNEAQLEKSRLLSDRFSAERPKGSFSTLEIQRTEQGDSAMYLCASSFSGGARSPLHFGNGTRLTVT.

DNA of the CDR3: TGTGCCAGCAGCTTGTCTAGCGGGGGCCGGGGGGAGACCCAGTACTTC. It translates to CASSLSSGGRGETQYF. V is TRBV5-4 and J is TRBJ2-5; 10 bases agree with TRBD2. The V gene end was trimmed by 1 base and the J gene end by 5 bases; junction bases not matched to a gene: 8. CDR1 SGHNT and CDR2 YYREEE come from the germline V gene (reference sequence). The CDR3 runs to 16 residues. Full variable domain (rest looked up from reference TRBV5-4 and TRBJ2-5): ETGVTQSPTHLIKTRGQQVTLRCSSQSGHNTVSWYQQALGQGPQFIFQYYREEENGRGNFPPRFSGLQFPNYSSELNVNALELDDSALYLCASSLSSGGRGETQYFGPGTRLLVL.